These T cell receptor beta chains were read from a single sample in a study of T cells after yellow fever vaccination. TCRdb used MiXCR to reprocess the 5' RACE reads, holding one entry per CDR3 protein. The sample contains approximately 31,000 distinct CDR3 sequences, about 10% of which appear only once. The sequencing used PBMCs, either bulk or a sorted T-cell subset (CD4+, CD8+, memory, or dextramer-sorted; not recorded which), collected more than 13 days after the first yellow fever vaccination. These receptors all stem from a man aged 18 to 30 who received the YFV17D yellow fever vaccine. The CDR3 runs from the conserved cysteine through the conserved F or W. D genes are given only for firm matches. Not all rows give a size; the values are once, few, many and, for expanded clones, a class.

>.|TRBV29-1|TRBJ1-4|many
TGCAGCGTTGAGGCGGATAATGAAAAACTGTTTTTT
CSVEADNEKLFF
>.|TRBV19|TRBJ1-1|many
TGTGCCAGTAGTACCGGGACCGCCATGAACACTGAAGCTTTCTTT
CASSTGTAMNTEAFF
>.|TRBV2|TRBJ2-3|many
TGTGCCAGCATGGCCACAGATACGCAGTATTTT
CASMATDTQYF
>TRBD1|TRBV7-2|TRBJ1-6|many
TGTGCCAGCAGCGCGGGACAGGGGGGTTTAGGATCACCCCTCCACTTT
CASSAGQGGLGSPLHF
>.|TRBV6-4|TRBJ2-3|many
TGTGCCAGCAGTGAGGGGAGCACAGATACGCAGTATTTT
CASSEGSTDTQYF
>.|TRBV7-2|TRBJ2-5|many
TGTGCCAGCAGCTTAGCGTCTACAGAGGAGACCCAGTACTTC
CASSLASTEETQYF
>TRBD1|TRBV25-1|TRBJ2-3|many
TGTGCCAGCAGTGAATCGCGGGGACAGGGTACCTATCGAAGCACAGATACGCAGTATTTT
CASSESRGQGTYRSTDTQYF
>.|TRBV6-5|TRBJ1-2|many
TGTGCCAGCAGCTACCTGCAGGGGTTCGGGAACTATGGCTACACCTTC
CASSYLQGFGNYGYTF
>TRBD2|TRBV4-3|TRBJ2-1|many
TGCGCCAGCAGCCAAGATAGTTCACGGGGACTAGGCCATAATGAGCAGTTCTTC
CASSQDSSRGLGHNEQFF
>.|TRBV25-1|TRBJ1-4|many
TGTGCCAGCAGCGAATCGGGCAGGGGCGGTGAAAAACTGTTTTTT
CASSESGRGGEKLFF
>.|TRBV29-1|TRBJ2-3|many
TGCAGCGTTGCACAGATTCACTTTCTAAGCACAGATACGCAGTATTTT
CSVAQIHFLSTDTQYF
>TRBD2|TRBV5-1|TRBJ2-1|few
TGCGCCAGCAGCTTGGGAGCGGGGAGAGACAATGAGCAGTTCTTC
CASSLGAGRDNEQFF
>TRBD1|TRBV5-1|TRBJ1-1|many
TGCGCCAGCAGCTTGGGGGTTATCAGTGCCGGGACAGGGAGGACTGAAGCTTTCTTT
CASSLGVISAGTGRTEAFF
>TRBD2|TRBV28|TRBJ2-4|many
TGTGCCAGCAGTTCATCGGTGGGGCGGGGGGGAAACATTCAGTACTTC
CASSSSVGRGGNIQYF
>TRBD2|TRBV28|TRBJ2-1|.
TGTGCCAGCAGTTCCCCTCGCGGTGGGGGGGAAACCTACAATGAGCAGTTCTTC
CASSSPRGGGETYNEQFF
>TRBD1|TRBV9|TRBJ1-2|many
TGTGCCAGCAGCCCGGGGACAGGGCCCTATGGCTACACCTTC
CASSPGTGPYGYTF
>.|TRBV9|TRBJ1-2|few
TGTGCCAGCAGCGCTTCCGGGACCTCCGATAGCTACACCTTC
CASSASGTSDSYTF
>TRBD1|TRBV12-3/TRBV12-4|TRBJ1-5|many
TGTGCCAGCAGTTGGACAGGGGGCATTCATCAGCCCCAGCATTTT
CASSWTGGIHQPQHF
>TRBD2|TRBV20-1|TRBJ2-1|medium-sized
TGCAGTGCCAAGAACTCGGGGGGATACAATGAGCAGTTCTTC
CSAKNSGGYNEQFF
>TRBD1|TRBV19|TRBJ1-2|many
TGTGCCAGTAGTTCCCGACAGGGGCAAGCTAACTATGGCTACACCTTC
CASSSRQGQANYGYTF
>.|TRBV4-2|TRBJ2-7|many
TGTGCCAGCAGCCCCAGTCGGGGAGAAGCGGCCACCTACGAGCAGTACTTC
CASSPSRGEAATYEQYF
>TRBD2|TRBV24-1|TRBJ2-3|many
TGTGCCACCAGTGCAGGACTAGCGGGGGGCTCCTACACAGATACGCAGTATTTT
CATSAGLAGGSYTDTQYF
>.|TRBV3-1|TRBJ2-1|many
TGTGCCAGCAGCCAAAGAAGGGGTACCTACAATGAGCAGTTCTTC
CASSQRRGTYNEQFF
>TRBD1|TRBV6-5|TRBJ2-1|.
TGTGCCAGCAGTTACTCGGGGGCAGGGGGCTACAATGAGCAGTTCTTC
CASSYSGAGGYNEQFF
>.|TRBV28|TRBJ1-2|few
TGTGCCAGCATAGACGGACAGAACTATGGCTACACCTTC
CASIDGQNYGYTF
>TRBD1|TRBV6-5|TRBJ1-1|many
TGTGCCAGCAGTTACTCGAGCTCAGGGGGTAGCAACACTGAAGCTTTCTTT
CASSYSSSGGSNTEAFF
>.|TRBV29-1|TRBJ2-3|many
TGCAGCGTTGGGGGAGGATCGGGACAAACCACCACAGATACGCAGTATTTT
CSVGGGSGQTTTDTQYF
>TRBD1|TRBV27|TRBJ1-6|many
TGTGCCAGCACCCTAGGGGGCAGGGGAAATTCACCCCTCCACTTT
CASTLGGRGNSPLHF
>.|TRBV7-2|TRBJ2-4|many
TGTGCCAGCAGCCATCATACAGGGAGGGACAAAAACATTCAGTACTTC
CASSHHTGRDKNIQYF
>.|TRBV5-4|TRBJ2-3|many
TGTGCCAGCAGCTTGCAGCAGGAGCAGTATTTT
CASSLQQEQYF
>.|TRBV7-2|TRBJ1-6|many
TGTGCCAGCAGCTTCAGGACCAGTAGCTCCTATAATTCACCCCTCCACTTT
CASSFRTSSSYNSPLHF
>TRBD2|TRBV20-1|TRBJ2-4|few
TGCAGTGCTAGAGATCTCAGCGGGGGGGCGGGGGGAAACATTCAGTACTTC
CSARDLSGGAGGNIQYF
>.|TRBV29-1|TRBJ2-7|many
TGCAGCGTTCAGGGCCCCTACGAGCAGTACTTC
CSVQGPYEQYF
>.|TRBV4-1|TRBJ2-2|medium-sized
TGCGCCAGCAGCCAAGCGTCCACCGGGGAGCTGTTTTTT
CASSQASTGELFF
>TRBD1|TRBV20-1|TRBJ2-5|many
TGCAGTGTACCGGGACAGGGGAAAGAGACCCAGTACTTC
CSVPGQGKETQYF
>TRBD2|TRBV2|TRBJ2-1|many
TGTGCCAGCAAGCGGGGGACTGACAGTGAGCAGTTCTTC
CASKRGTDSEQFF
>TRBD2|TRBV20-1|TRBJ2-7|many
TGCAGTGCTCCCCTGGGGACTAGCGGGTTACAGTACTTC
CSAPLGTSGLQYF
>TRBD2|TRBV11-1|TRBJ2-5|many
TGTGCCAGCAGCTTGTGGGGGACTACTCAAGAGACCCAGTACTTC
CASSLWGTTQETQYF
>.|TRBV4-3|TRBJ1-1|.
TGCGCCAGCATCCAAGATAGGGGGGCAGATGAAGCTTTCTTT
CASIQDRGADEAFF
>.|TRBV7-9|TRBJ1-3|many
TGTGCCAGCAGCTTAGTAGAGGGACATAATGGAAACACCATATATTTT
CASSLVEGHNGNTIYF
>.|TRBV12-3/TRBV12-4|TRBJ1-1|many
TGTGCCAGCAGTAAACAGACAGGACTCGAAGCTTTCTTT
CASSKQTGLEAFF
>.|TRBV18|TRBJ2-3|many
TGTGCCAGCTCAGGCTTAGCAGATACGCAGTATTTT
CASSGLADTQYF
>.|TRBV10-3|TRBJ1-1|many
TGTGCCATCAGTGGGCAGGGCACTGAAGCTTTCTTT
CAISGQGTEAFF
>TRBD1|TRBV10-3|TRBJ1-2|.
TGTGCCATCTCTAACCGGGACAGGGAGAAATTGAGGGGCTACACCTTC
CAISNRDREKLRGYTF
>TRBD1|TRBV12-3/TRBV12-4|TRBJ2-1|medium-sized
TGTGCCAGCACCCAGGGACAGGGGGTCAATGAGCAGTTCTTC
CASTQGQGVNEQFF
>.|TRBV11-2|TRBJ2-2|many
TGTGCCAGCAGCAGAACTAGCTCTAACACCGGGGAGCTGTTTTTT
CASSRTSSNTGELFF
>TRBD1|TRBV10-3|TRBJ2-7|.
TGTGCCATCAGCCCCGGGACAGACTACGAGCAGTACTTC
CAISPGTDYEQYF
>TRBD2|TRBV12-3/TRBV12-4|TRBJ2-5|many
TGTGCCAGCAGTGCCCCTAGCGGGGGGGCCTATGAGACCCAGTACTTC
CASSAPSGGAYETQYF
>TRBD2|TRBV6-1|TRBJ2-5|once
TGTGCCAGCAGTGTAGCGGGGTGGCAAGAGACCCAGTACTTC
CASSVAGWQETQYF
>.|TRBV5-1|TRBJ1-1|many
TGCGCCAGCAGCTCATTGGGGGTGGGGAGCACTGAAGCTTTCTTT
CASSSLGVGSTEAFF
>TRBD1|TRBV12-3/TRBV12-4|TRBJ1-5|many
TGTGCCAGCAGTCAGGGACAGGGGGTCCTCAATCAGCCCCAGCATTTT
CASSQGQGVLNQPQHF
>.|TRBV7-2|TRBJ2-2|many
TGTGCCAGCAGCCGAGGAGGGGCGAACACCGGGGAGCTGTTTTTT
CASSRGGANTGELFF
>.|TRBV5-1|TRBJ1-2|many
TGCGCCAGCAGCACGACAGCCGGAGACTATGGCTACACCTTC
CASSTTAGDYGYTF
>TRBD1|TRBV18|TRBJ2-3|many
TGTGCCAGCTCACCACCTTGGGGACAGGGTGGAAAAACAGATACGCAGTATTTT
CASSPPWGQGGKTDTQYF
>.|TRBV5-5|TRBJ2-4|many
TGTGCCAGCAGCTTGACCGTGAGGGTAGACAAAAACATTCAGTACTTC
CASSLTVRVDKNIQYF
>TRBD2|TRBV20-1|TRBJ2-1|many
TGCAGTGCTAGGGGGGGGCCCGGGGGGGCGGTCAATGAGCAGTTCTTC
CSARGGPGGAVNEQFF
>TRBD1|TRBV19|TRBJ2-2|.
TGTGCCAGTAGCCAGGGAGGACAGGGGATGACCGGGGAGCTGTTTTTT
CASSQGGQGMTGELFF